This TCR beta chain was identified during a study of T cell changes during pregnancy in multiple sclerosis. Sequencing used immunoSEQ multiplex PCR; TCRdb keeps in-frame clones, though not all of them. The sample consists of approximately 37,000 clones, around nine tenths of them appearing once. Germline trimming cut 7 bases from V and 5 bases from J; bases unmatched to any gene: 7. Germline V gives CDR1 LNHDA, CDR2 SQIVND (reference sequence). This CDR3 is built from 13 residues. This receptor was identified in a female donor with multiple sclerosis, enrolled in a pregnancy study. Sample: CD4+ T cells from peripheral blood mononuclear cells, taken before pregnancy. This chain links TRBV19 with TRBJ2-5; 7 nucleotides align to TRBD1. CDR3 sequence reads: CASMDRQEETQYF. CDR3 coding DNA: TGTGCCAGTATGGACAGGCAGGAGGAGACCCAGTACTTC. The complete variable domain, with remaining parts taken from reference TRBV19 and TRBJ2-5, reads DGGITQSPKYLFRKEGQNVTLSCEQNLNHDAMYWYRQDPGQGLRLIYYSQIVNDFQKGDIAEGYSVSREKKESFPLTVTSAQKNPTAFYLCASMDRQEETQYFGPGTRLLVL.